This T cell receptor beta chain was obtained from a study of shared clonotypes between healthy human individuals. Findings and limits, study-wide: Clonotypes shared by all four sorted-subset donors had higher generation probabilities than non-shared clonotypes. Naive CD4 clonotypes overlapped across a handful of donors at approximately 5.5%. In general, naive subsets displayed greater estimated richness than memory subsets did. Enrolling few donors narrowed the genetic and exposure-history diversity that was represented.

Worth noting for this clone: The antigen is undetermined.

Method: immunoSEQ multiplex PCR; TCRdb's copy keeps in-frame clones and lacks some. The sample includes about 1.5 million clones, approximately 96% of them seen just once. V lost 0 bases, J lost 4 bases, and 4 bases stayed unmatched. This CDR3 contains 14 residues. Germline V gene sequence: CDR1 SGDLS, CDR2 YYNGEE. The clonotype originates from a man aged 25-40 years in good health. The chain employs TRBV9 and TRBJ2-7, with 7 bases identical to TRBD2. Sequenced: naive CD4+ T cells sorted from blood. Subset given: CD45RA+ positively selected. The CDR3: CASSVEVSGYEQYF. The CDR3 nucleotides read TGTGCCAGCAGCGTAGAGGTTAGCGGGTACGAGCAGTACTTC.